This T cell receptor (beta chain) was recorded in a study of blood T cell repertoires in COVID-19. The CDR3 sequence is 14 residues long. In germline, CDR1 is PRHDT, CDR2 FYEKMQ (reference sequence). Trimming removed 3 bases at V and 7 bases at J, with 10 bases between. This clone was detected a few times. Authors' methods: For nucleated cells, counts were estimated from reference gene primer amplification. Profiled with immunoSEQ multiplex PCR; TCRdb holds only in-frame clones, not every one. The V and J calls and clone size are taken from that table; D and trimming were inferred from the DNA. The sample has 160,000 or so clones, about 80% seen once; the top ten hold about 8%.

The sequence came from a woman in her 70s with acute or convalescent COVID-19. Sample: peripheral blood. The V and J genes are TRBV13 and TRBJ1-6; D is perhaps TRBD1 (6 bases). The chain's CDR3 is CASSFVQGNSPLHF. CDR3 sequence (DNA): TGTGCCAGCAGCTTCGTACAGGGCAATTCACCCCTCCACTTT.